This T cell receptor (beta chain) was observed in a study of response to subunit inactivated influenza vaccine. Broader study findings: It was the authors' suggestion that each seasonal influenza vaccination recruits few new T cells.

TCRdb re-analysed the RT-PCR reads in MiXCR, keeping a single row per CDR3 protein. The repertoire holds 530,000 or so distinct CDR3 sequences, with 12% as singletons. This clonotype came up many times. Antigen: not known. CDR3 size: 16 residues. V trimming: 8 bases; J trimming: 1 base; junction bases outside the gene matches: 10. Germline CDR1 is ENHRY and CDR2 is SYGVKD. The chain combines TRBV10-3 with TRBJ2-7; 11 bases align to TRBD2. The source of this sequence is a man between 50 and 59 years old who received an inactivated influenza vaccine. The source material was PBMCs from blood, sampled on the day of vaccination. CDR3 DNA: TGTGCCATCGCCGGGACTAGCGGAGCTCGATCCTACGAGCAGTACTTC. Translating gives CAIAGTSGARSYEQYF.